The 32 T cell receptor beta chains below all came from one sample that was sequenced in a study of blood T cell repertoires in COVID-19. Generated by immunoSEQ multiplex PCR, the TCRdb table keeps only in-frame clones and is missing some. Among 30,000 to 40,000 clones, 90% were seen once, and the ten largest hold around 25%. Sequences were obtained from peripheral blood. All receptors derive from a man aged 60 to 69 with active or convalescent COVID-19.

This chain links TRBV6-5 with TRBJ2-7; 8 nucleotides align to TRBD1. The CDR3 consists of 16 residues. Germline-derived CDR1 and CDR2 are MNHEY and SVGAGI. V lost 0 bases and J lost 3; bases outside the gene matches: 7. CDR3 DNA sequence: TGTGCCAGCAGTTACTCAAACGGACAGGGATTCTACGAGCAGTACTTC. This gives the protein CASSYSNGQGFYEQYF.

The chain couples TRBV30 to TRBJ2-5, with D tentatively TRBD2 (6 bases). V gave up 0 bases and J gave up 6 bases, with 14 bases separating them. Germline V gene lookup returns CDR1 GTSNPN and CDR2 SVGIG (reference sequence). The CDR3 has 14 amino acids. CDR3 loop: CAWSVSGGIKTQYF. The DNA of the CDR3 is TGTGCCTGGAGTGTATCCGGAGGGATAAAGACCCAGTACTTC. The whole variable domain, filled in from reference TRBV30 and TRBJ2-5, reads SQTIHQWPATLVQPVGSPLSLECTVEGTSNPNLYWYRQAAGRGLQLLFYSVGIGQISSEVPQNLSASRPQDRQFILSSKKLLLSDSGFYLCAWSVSGGIKTQYFGPGTRLLVL.

The chain joins TRBV2 to TRBJ2-5; D is unresolved. This CDR3 contains 13 residues. Germline lookup yields CDR1 SNHLY and CDR2 FYNNEI. Trimming left V 7 bases short and J 2 bases short, with 11 bases between. This CDR3 reads CASKETVQETQYF. The CDR3 DNA reads as TGTGCCAGCAAAGAGACTGTTCAAGAGACCCAGTACTTC.

The rearrangement links TRBV7-9 to TRBJ2-1, with a weak D call TRBD1 (7 bases). V was cut by 4 bases and J by 2 bases, with 24 bases left in between. Germline V gene sequence: CDR1 SEHNR, CDR2 FQNEAQ (reference sequence). This CDR3 has 19 residues. CDR3 loop: CASSSGQVDASAAYNEQFF. CDR3 nucleotide sequence: TGTGCCAGCAGCTCCGGACAGGTTGACGCTAGCGCGGCCTACAATGAGCAGTTCTTC.

This chain links TRBV3-1 (or the pseudogene TRBV3-2) with TRBJ2-2; 8 bases align to TRBD1. The CDR3 is 12 amino acids. V was clipped by 6 bases and J by 7 bases; unmatched bases: 1. Germline CDR1 and CDR2: LGHDT and YNNKEL (reference sequence). This CDR3 reads CASRTGVGELFF. As DNA, the CDR3 is TGTGCCAGCAGGACAGGGGTCGGGGAGCTGTTTTTT.

The chain employs TRBV9 and TRBJ1-5; D gene unclear. Germline CDR1 SGDLS, CDR2 YYNGEE. This CDR3 spans 14 amino acids. Between the trimmed V and J ends, which lost 0 bases and 1 base, there was a span of 5 bases. DNA of the CDR3: TGTGCCAGCAGCGTAGATCTGAGCAATCAGCCCCAGCATTTT. It codes for CASSVDLSNQPQHF.

This clone was detected a few times. The chain couples TRBV28 to TRBJ2-5; 7 nucleotides agree with TRBD2. The CDR3 totals 15 residues. From germline, CDR1 is MDHEN and CDR2 SYDVKM. Trimming removed 1 base from V and 3 bases from J; junction bases left unmatched: 5. CDR3 bases: TGTGCCAGCAGTTTATCCTCGAGCGGGAAAGAGACCCAGTACTTC. Its protein product is CASSLSSSGKETQYF.

This rearrangement joins TRBV6-6 to TRBJ1-2; 8 bases align to TRBD1. Germline V gene sequence: CDR1 MNHNY, CDR2 SVGAGI (reference sequence). CDR3 size: 14 residues. Trimming took 6 bases from V and 4 from J; bases not matched to a gene: 7. The CDR3 nucleotides are TGTGCCAGCAGCTATGGACAGGGTGGCTATGGCTACACCTTC. Protein product: CASSYGQGGYGYTF.

The chain uses TRBV24-1 and TRBJ1-2; D possibly corresponds to TRBD1 (5 bases). Trimming removed 3 bases from V and 8 bases from J, with 15 bases in between. This CDR3 comprises 14 residues. Germline CDR1 is KGHDR and CDR2 is SFDVKD. CDR3 coding DNA: TGTGCCACCAGTGATGCCCCGGGGGGTCAGGGCTACACCTTC. Translated, it gives CATSDAPGGQGYTF.

The chain has TRBV7-2 and TRBJ2-2, with D maybe TRBD1 (7 bases). The CDR3 is made up of 16 amino acids. The V end lost 1 base, the J end lost 9 bases, and 18 bases lay between the germline ends. Germline values: CDR1 SGHTA, CDR2 FQGNSA. CDR3 coding DNA: TGTGCCAGCAGCTTAGGCTCCCAGGGGGGAGGACGGGAGCTGTTTTTT. Translating it yields CASSLGSQGGGRELFF.

The genes are TRBV6-6 and TRBJ1-2; D not certain. The CDR3 runs to 15 residues. CDR1 is MNHNY, CDR2 SVGAGI, per germline (reference sequence). V was trimmed by 6 bases and J by 2 bases, leaving 16 bases between them. CDR3 in amino acids: CASSDAPRANYGYTF. The CDR3, as DNA: TGTGCCAGCAGCGATGCCCCACGAGCGAACTATGGCTACACCTTC.

The chain employs TRBV2 and TRBJ2-6, with D maybe TRBD1 (6 bases). Trimming took off 7 bases at V and 0 bases at J, with 16 bases between the two ends. Germline values: CDR1 SNHLY, CDR2 FYNNEI. CDR3 size: 17 residues. Written as DNA, the CDR3 is TGTGCCAGCACCCAGGACAGAATCGCCTCTGGGGCCAACGTCCTGACTTTC. Residues: CASTQDRIASGANVLTF.

The chain recombines TRBV2 with TRBJ1-5; the D is unclear. V dropped 5 bases and J dropped 2 bases, with 7 bases sitting between them. Germline V gene lookup returns CDR1 SNHLY and CDR2 FYNNEI. The CDR3 runs 13 residues. CDR3 sequence: CASSSTGNQPQHF. CDR3 DNA: TGTGCCAGCAGTAGTACGGGCAATCAGCCCCAGCATTTT.

This chain joins TRBV5-1 and TRBJ1-5; D not resolved. Germline V lookup: CDR1 SGHRS, CDR2 YFSETQ. The CDR3 is 13 amino acids. V dropped 5 bases and J dropped 9 bases, with 15 bases sitting between them. CDR3 nucleotides: TGCGCCAGCAGACAGCGGGAGGGATTGCCCCAGCATTTT. Protein sequence: CASRQREGLPQHF.

The rearrangement joins TRBV6-6 to TRBJ2-1; 9 bases agree with TRBD2. Germline values: CDR1 MNHNY, CDR2 SVGAGI (reference sequence). V shed 4 bases, J shed 8 bases, and the junction held 6 bases outside the gene matches. The CDR3 has 14 amino acids. CDR3 coding DNA: TGTGCCAGCAGTTCCTCGGGACTAGCTGATGAGCAGTTCTTC. It is translated as CASSSSGLADEQFF.

The chain uses TRBV4-2 and TRBJ2-3; tentative D call: TRBD2 (5 bases). Germline V gene sequence: CDR1 LGHNA, CDR2 YNFKEQ. The CDR3 totals 17 residues. The V end lost 0 bases, the J end lost 0 bases, and 13 bases lay between the germline ends. Written as DNA, the CDR3 is TGTGCCAGCAGCCAAGAAGGAGGAGGCTATAGCACAGATACGCAGTATTTT. Its protein is CASSQEGGGYSTDTQYF.

This chain joins TRBV11-2 and TRBJ2-7; tentatively, D is TRBD2 (6 bases). This CDR3 contains 16 residues. Germline CDR1 reads SGHAT; CDR2 reads FQNNGV. The V end was cut by 5 bases, the J end by 4 bases, with 21 bases between. This CDR3 reads CASSDLHPGLPYEQYF. As DNA, the CDR3 is TGTGCCAGCAGCGACCTCCACCCGGGACTCCCTTACGAGCAGTACTTC.

V gene TRBV19 combines with J gene TRBJ2-1, with D perhaps matching TRBD1 (6 bases). CDR1 and CDR2 from the germline V gene are LNHDA and SQIVND (reference sequence). The ends were cut back, 0 bases at V and 4 bases at J, with 10 bases in the middle. This CDR3 is built from 15 residues. The CDR3: CASSIEGGPYNEQFF. The CDR3, as DNA: TGTGCCAGTAGTATAGAAGGGGGACCTTACAATGAGCAGTTCTTC.

As to this clone: At the DNA level, this CDR3 is encoded by other sequences in the same sample as well. The chain joins TRBV29-1 to TRBJ2-1, with 9 positions matching TRBD1. In germline, CDR1 is SQVTM, CDR2 ANQGSEA. V lost 5 bases to trimming and J lost 5 bases; unmatched junction nucleotides: 4. The CDR3 totals 13 residues. CDR3 loop: CSVTGTGNNEQFF. The DNA for the CDR3 is TGCAGCGTTACAGGGACAGGGAACAATGAGCAGTTCTTC.

The gene calls are TRBV19 and TRBJ1-2; D uncertain. The germline CDR1 and CDR2 sequences are LNHDA and SQIVND (reference sequence). The CDR3 length is 14 residues. Trimming removed 4 bases at V and 0 bases at J, with 9 bases between. Here the CDR3 reads CASSTAGANYGYTF. The CDR3 DNA follows: TGTGCCAGTAGTACAGCCGGGGCTAACTATGGCTACACCTTC.

This clone was observed a handful of times. This chain connects TRBV10-2 to TRBJ2-3; 7 bases align to TRBD2. The germline V gene has CDR1 WSHSY and CDR2 SAAADI. The junction had 7 bases not matched to a gene; V was cut back by 8 bases and J by 5 bases. CDR3 length: 13 amino acids. The CDR3 is CASCGGVGDTQYF. The DNA of the CDR3 is TGCGCCAGCTGTGGGGGGGTTGGAGATACGCAGTATTTT.

This clone appeared a single time. The chain joins TRBV3-1 (or the pseudogene TRBV3-2) to TRBJ1-4; D not resolved. V was trimmed by 3 bases and J by 12 bases, leaving 11 bases between them. Germline CDR1 and CDR2: LGHDT and YNNKEL (reference sequence). The CDR3 is made up of 12 amino acids. The DNA for the CDR3 is TGTGCCAGCAGCCATATTGAGTCGGAACTGTTTTTT. Amino acid sequence: CASSHIESELFF.

This sequence joins TRBV6-5 and TRBJ1-6, with 8 bases lining up with TRBD1. Germline assignment: CDR1 MNHEY and CDR2 SVGAGI. After removal of 6 bases from V and 8 bases from J, the junction contained 6 bases not matched to a gene. The CDR3 contains 14 residues. CDR3 DNA sequence: TGTGCCAGCAGGCATACAGGGGGGGATTCACCCCTCCACTTT. Translating gives CASRHTGGDSPLHF.

The chain links TRBV5-5 to TRBJ2-7; TRBD2 matches 10 bases. The germline CDR1 and CDR2 sequences are SGHKS and YYEKEE (reference sequence). J lost 6 bases, V lost 3 bases, and 6 bases had no gene match. There are 14 residues in the CDR3. CDR3 residues: CASSYLAGVGEQYF. In nucleotides, the CDR3 is TGTGCCAGCAGCTATCTAGCGGGAGTGGGCGAGCAGTACTTC. Full variable domain (missing parts from reference TRBV5-5 and TRBJ2-7): DAGVTQSPTHLIKTRGQQVTLRCSPISGHKSVSWYQQVLGQGPQFIFQYYEKEERGRGNFPDRFSARQFPNYSSELNVNALLLGDSALYLCASSYLAGVGEQYFGPGTRLTVT.

The chain carries TRBV4-3 and TRBJ2-1; no definite D call. V was cut by 1 base and J by 8 bases, with 15 bases left in between. This CDR3 comprises 15 residues. The germline V gene encodes CDR1 LGHNA and CDR2 YSLEER. For the CDR3, the DNA is TGCGCCAGCAGCCAAGCAGCCTTAGGTGGAGATGAGCAGTTCTTC. Protein product: CASSQAALGGDEQFF.

This chain links TRBV7-8 with TRBJ2-1; TRBD2 agrees at 10 bases. V trimming: 1 base; J trimming: 8 bases; junction bases outside the gene matches: 11. Germline CDR1 reads SGHVS; CDR2 reads FQNEAQ. The CDR3 contains 17 residues. Here the CDR3 reads CASSLVMTLAGVDEQFF. The CDR3 DNA is TGTGCCAGCAGCTTAGTAATGACGCTAGCGGGAGTGGATGAGCAGTTCTTC.

The V call is TRBV5-1, the J call TRBJ2-6, with TRBD1 matching over 7 bases. CDR1 is SGHRS and CDR2 is YFSETQ in the germline V gene. Losses at the gene ends were 0 bases for V and 2 bases for J; bases not matched to a gene: 5. CDR3 length equals 17 residues. CDR3 nucleotide sequence: TGCGCCAGCAGCTTGGATCCAGGGGGAGCTGGGGCCAACGTCCTGACTTTC. The encoded protein is CASSLDPGGAGANVLTF.

The chain couples TRBV3-1 (or the pseudogene TRBV3-2) to TRBJ1-2; D gene ambiguous. Germline lookup yields CDR1 LGHDT and CDR2 YNNKEL (reference sequence). The CDR3 contains 15 residues. V lost 2 bases and J 0 bases, leaving 10 bases between the germline ends. For the CDR3, the DNA is TGTGCCAGCAGCCAACCCAGTGGAGCTAACTATGGCTACACCTTC. Amino acid sequence: CASSQPSGANYGYTF.

This clone was counted only a few times. V is TRBV28 and J is TRBJ1-5, with D possibly matching TRBD1 (5 bases). Germline values: CDR1 MDHEN, CDR2 SYDVKM. This CDR3 has 18 amino acids. V shed 7 bases and J shed 1 base, with 23 bases lying between them. CDR3 bases: TGTGCCAGCATGGGGTTTTGGGACTGGGGCACAAGCAATCAGCCCCAGCATTTT. Protein: CASMGFWDWGTSNQPQHF.

A note on this clone: Mismatch with germline at one junction end may stem from a read error. V gene TRBV7-3 combines with J gene TRBJ2-5, with 14 positions matching TRBD2. Germline values: CDR1 SGHTA, CDR2 FQGTGA. The CDR3 totals 14 residues. In DNA form, the CDR3 reads TGTGCCAGCAGCGCCGGGACTAGCGGGAGTTACTCCCACTTC. Its protein product is CASSAGTSGSYSHF.

The chain carries TRBV30 and TRBJ1-2; D unclear. The germline gives CDR1 GTSNPN, CDR2 SVGIG (reference sequence). The CDR3 contains 13 residues. Deletions cut 3 bases from V and 2 bases from J, with 10 bases between. CDR3 loop: CAWRGRINYGYTF. The CDR3 DNA is TGTGCCTGGAGGGGCAGGATCAACTATGGCTACACCTTC. The variable domain in full, with the rest retrieved from reference TRBV30 and TRBJ1-2, is SQTIHQWPATLVQPVGSPLSLECTVEGTSNPNLYWYRQAAGRGLQLLFYSVGIGQISSEVPQNLSASRPQDRQFILSSKKLLLSDSGFYLCAWRGRINYGYTFGSGTRLTVV.

The V call is TRBV7-3, the J call TRBJ2-5; 12 bases are a match to TRBD2. V shed 5 bases, J shed 5 bases, and the junction held 9 bases outside the gene matches. Germline V CDR1 and CDR2: SGHTA, FQGTGA. The CDR3 totals 16 residues. The CDR3 is CASSLGTSGFAETQYF. The CDR3 DNA reads as TGTGCCAGCAGCCTCGGGACTAGCGGGTTTGCCGAGACCCAGTACTTC. Combining the CDR3 with reference TRBV7-3 and TRBJ2-5 gives the whole variable domain GAGVSQTPSNKVTEKGKYVELRCDPISGHTALYWYRQSLGQGPEFLIYFQGTGAADDSGLPNDRFFAVRPEGSVSTLKIQRTERGDSAVYLCASSLGTSGFAETQYFGPGTRLLVL.